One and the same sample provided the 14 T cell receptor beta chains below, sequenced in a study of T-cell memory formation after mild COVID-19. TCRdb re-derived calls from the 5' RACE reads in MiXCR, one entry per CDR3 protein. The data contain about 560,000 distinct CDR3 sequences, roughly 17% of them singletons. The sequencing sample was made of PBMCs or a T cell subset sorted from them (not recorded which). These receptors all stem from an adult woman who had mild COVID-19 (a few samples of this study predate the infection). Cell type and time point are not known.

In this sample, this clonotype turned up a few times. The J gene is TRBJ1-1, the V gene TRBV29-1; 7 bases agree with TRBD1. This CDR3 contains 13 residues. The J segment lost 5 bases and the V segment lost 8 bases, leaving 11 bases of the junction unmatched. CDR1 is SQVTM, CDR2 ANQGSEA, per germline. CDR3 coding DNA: TGCAGCTGCAGCAGGGGGTCCCTAACTGAAGCTTTCTTT. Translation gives CSCSRGSLTEAFF.

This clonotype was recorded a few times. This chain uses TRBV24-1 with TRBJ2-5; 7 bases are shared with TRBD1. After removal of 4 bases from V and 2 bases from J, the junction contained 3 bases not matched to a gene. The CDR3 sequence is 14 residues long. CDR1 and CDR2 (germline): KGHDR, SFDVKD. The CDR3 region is CATSDSGQQETQYF. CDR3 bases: TGTGCCACCAGTGACTCGGGACAGCAAGAGACCCAGTACTTC.

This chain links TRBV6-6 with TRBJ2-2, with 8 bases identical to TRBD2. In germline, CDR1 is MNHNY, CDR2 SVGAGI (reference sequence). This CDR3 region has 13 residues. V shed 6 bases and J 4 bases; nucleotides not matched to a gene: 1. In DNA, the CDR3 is TGTGCCAGCAGAGGACTAGCCACCGGGGAGCTGTTTTTT. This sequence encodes CASRGLATGELFF.

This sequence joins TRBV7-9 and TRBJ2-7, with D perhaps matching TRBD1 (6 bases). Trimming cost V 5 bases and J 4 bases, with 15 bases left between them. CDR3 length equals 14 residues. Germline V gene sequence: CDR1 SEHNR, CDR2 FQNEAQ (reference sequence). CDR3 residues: CASSHLDRHYEQYF. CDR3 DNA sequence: TGTGCCAGCAGCCACCTGGACAGACATTACGAGCAGTACTTC. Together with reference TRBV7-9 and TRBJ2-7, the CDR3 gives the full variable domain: DTGVSQNPRHKITKRGQNVTFRCDPISEHNRLYWYRQTLGQGPEFLTYFQNEAQLEKSRLLSDRFSAERPKGSFSTLEIQRTEQGDSAMYLCASSHLDRHYEQYFGPGTRLTVT.

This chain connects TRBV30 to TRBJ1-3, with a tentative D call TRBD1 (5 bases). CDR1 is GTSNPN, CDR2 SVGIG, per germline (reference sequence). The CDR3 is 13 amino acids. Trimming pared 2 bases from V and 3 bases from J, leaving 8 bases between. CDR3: CAWSQGGGNTIYF. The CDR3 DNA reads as TGTGCCTGGAGTCAGGGAGGTGGAAACACCATATATTTT.

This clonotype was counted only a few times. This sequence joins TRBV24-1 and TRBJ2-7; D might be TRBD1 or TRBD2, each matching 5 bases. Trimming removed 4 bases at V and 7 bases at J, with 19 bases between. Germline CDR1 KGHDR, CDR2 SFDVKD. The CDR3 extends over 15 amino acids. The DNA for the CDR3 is TGTGCCACCAGTGAGTCCGGGACCCCTTCATGGGAGCAGTACTTC. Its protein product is CATSESGTPSWEQYF.

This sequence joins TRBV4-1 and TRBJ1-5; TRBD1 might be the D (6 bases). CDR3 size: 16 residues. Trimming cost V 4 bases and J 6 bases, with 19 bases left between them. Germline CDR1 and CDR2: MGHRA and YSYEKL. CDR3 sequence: CASSLSRGPLGQPQHF. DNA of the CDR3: TGCGCCAGCAGCCTCAGCAGGGGCCCGCTGGGTCAGCCCCAGCATTTT.

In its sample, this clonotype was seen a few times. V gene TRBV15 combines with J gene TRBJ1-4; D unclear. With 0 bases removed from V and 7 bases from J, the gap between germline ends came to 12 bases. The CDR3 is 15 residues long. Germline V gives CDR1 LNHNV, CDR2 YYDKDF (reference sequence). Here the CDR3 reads CATSRDSGRPEKLFF. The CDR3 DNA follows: TGTGCCACCAGCAGAGATAGCGGACGGCCTGAAAAACTGTTTTTT.

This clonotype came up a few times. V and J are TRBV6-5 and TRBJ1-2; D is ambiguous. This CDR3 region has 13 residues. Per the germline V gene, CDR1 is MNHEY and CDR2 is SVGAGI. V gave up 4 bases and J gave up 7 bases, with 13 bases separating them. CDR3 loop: CASSSPDLGGYTF. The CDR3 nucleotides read TGTGCCAGCAGTTCCCCCGACCTGGGTGGCTACACCTTC.

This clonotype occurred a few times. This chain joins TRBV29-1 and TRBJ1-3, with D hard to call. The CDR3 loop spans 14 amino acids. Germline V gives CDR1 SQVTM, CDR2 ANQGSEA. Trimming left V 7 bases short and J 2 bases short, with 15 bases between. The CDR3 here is CSARMVVTGNTIYF. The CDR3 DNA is TGCAGCGCCCGAATGGTTGTAACTGGAAACACCATATATTTT. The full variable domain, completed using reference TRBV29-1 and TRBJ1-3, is SAVISQKPSRDICQRGTSLTIQCQVDSQVTMMFWYRQQPGQSLTLIATANQGSEATYESGFVIDKFPISRPNLTFSTLTVSNMSPEDSSIYLCSARMVVTGNTIYFGEGSWLTVV.

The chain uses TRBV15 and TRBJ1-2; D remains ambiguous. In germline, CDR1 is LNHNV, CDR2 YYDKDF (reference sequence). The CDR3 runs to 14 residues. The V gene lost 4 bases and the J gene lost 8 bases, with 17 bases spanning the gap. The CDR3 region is CATSTSMGIEGYTF. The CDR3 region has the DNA TGTGCCACCAGCACGAGTATGGGAATCGAGGGCTACACCTTC.

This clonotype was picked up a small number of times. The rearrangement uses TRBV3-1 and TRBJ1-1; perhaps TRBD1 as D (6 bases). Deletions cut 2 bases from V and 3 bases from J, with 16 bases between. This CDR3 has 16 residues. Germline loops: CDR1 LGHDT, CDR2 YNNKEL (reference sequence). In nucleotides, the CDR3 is TGTGCCAGCAGCCAAAAAGGGGGGCCTTCATACACTGAAGCTTTCTTT. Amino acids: CASSQKGGPSYTEAFF.

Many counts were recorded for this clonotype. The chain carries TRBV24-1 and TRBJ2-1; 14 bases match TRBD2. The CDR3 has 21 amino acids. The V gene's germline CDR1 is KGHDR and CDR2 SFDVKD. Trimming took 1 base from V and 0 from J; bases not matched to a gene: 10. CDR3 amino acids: CATSDFLGTSGGLSSYNEQFF. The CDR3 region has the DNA TGTGCCACCAGTGATTTTTTGGGGACTAGCGGGGGCCTCAGCTCCTACAATGAGCAGTTCTTC.

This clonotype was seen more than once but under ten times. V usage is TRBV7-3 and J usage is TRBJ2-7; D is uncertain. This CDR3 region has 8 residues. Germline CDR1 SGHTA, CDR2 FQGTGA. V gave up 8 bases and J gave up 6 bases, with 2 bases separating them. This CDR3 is CASGEQYF. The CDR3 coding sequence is TGTGCCAGCGGCGAGCAGTACTTC.